The 13 T cell receptor beta chains given below trace back to one sample, sequenced in a study of T cell repertoires in cytomegalovirus infection. Their antigens remain unidentified. TCRdb called the reads again in MiXCR, with one record for every CDR3 protein. The repertoire has around 360,000 distinct CDR3 sequences, just under 35% of them found once; the top ten carry about 13%. The sample here was cultured PBMCs, taken from culture after CMV antigen stimulation. The receptor source for this set is a human donor in good health (CMV status not recorded). Some clones in this sample may be carry-over from other donors' samples.

V and J are TRBV6-2 or TRBV6-3 and TRBJ2-7; D possibly corresponds to TRBD1 (6 bases). V lost 5 bases to trimming and J lost 1 base, with 9 bases between them. Germline V gene data show CDR1 as MNHEY and CDR2 as SVGEGT. CDR3 length equals 13 residues. CDR3 residues: CASSRQVSYEQYV. In nucleotides, the CDR3 is TGTGCCAGCAGTCGACAGGTTTCCTACGAGCAGTACGTC.

The rearrangement uses TRBV6-8 and TRBJ1-3; TRBD1 matches at 7 bases. Germline V CDR1 and CDR2: MNHGY, SAAAGT. The V gene end was trimmed by 6 bases and the J gene end by 0 bases; junction bases not matched to a gene: 5. The CDR3 has 15 amino acids. The CDR3 sequence is CASSPDRASGNTIYF. In DNA, the CDR3 is TGTGCCAGCAGCCCAGACAGGGCCTCTGGAAACACCATATATTTT.

The chain couples TRBV7-6 to TRBJ2-3; the D is unclear. The CDR3 length is 14 residues. Per germline, CDR1 SGHVS and CDR2 FNYEAQ. V lost 1 base to trimming and J lost 0 bases, with 5 bases between them. Here the CDR3 reads CASSLDTSTDTQYF. CDR3 DNA sequence: TGTGCCAGCAGCTTAGATACCAGCACAGATACGCAGTATTTT.

This clonotype appeared once. The rearrangement links TRBV20-1 to TRBJ2-1, with 7 bases that match TRBD1. The CDR3 extends over 14 amino acids. CDR1 is DFQATT, CDR2 SNEGSKA, per germline (reference sequence). With 5 bases clipped from V and 8 bases from J, the junction kept 12 bases outside the gene matches. The DNA of the CDR3 is TGCAGTGCTCGGATGACAGGGTGGTTCGATGAGCAGTTCTTC. Translated, it gives CSARMTGWFDEQFF.

This chain joins TRBV5-5 and TRBJ1-1, with TRBD1 as a possible D gene (5 bases). The CDR3 consists of 14 residues. Germline assignment: CDR1 SGHKS and CDR2 YYEKEE (reference sequence). Between the trimmed V and J ends, which lost 5 bases and 0 bases, there was a span of 11 bases. For the CDR3, the DNA is TGTGCCAGCAGACAAGGACACCTGAACACTGAAGCTTTCTTT. Translating gives CASRQGHLNTEAFF. The variable domain in full, with the rest retrieved from reference TRBV5-5 and TRBJ1-1, is DAGVTQSPTHLIKTRGQQVTLRCSPISGHKSVSWYQQVLGQGPQFIFQYYEKEERGRGNFPDRFSARQFPNYSSELNVNALLLGDSALYLCASRQGHLNTEAFFGQGTRLTVV.

The chain combines TRBV27 with TRBJ2-2; D may match TRBD1 or TRBD2 (5 bases each). V was pared by 4 bases and J by 4 bases, with 13 bases between. CDR1 is MNHEY, CDR2 SMNVEV, per germline (reference sequence). The CDR3 is 15 residues long. DNA of the CDR3: TGTGCCAGCAGTTGGGGGACCCCACCCACCGGGGAGCTGTTTTTT. Its translation is CASSWGTPPTGELFF.

The table lists this clonotype with a few counts. The V gene is TRBV11-3, the J gene TRBJ1-1, with unresolved D. V shed 5 bases and J shed 4 bases, with 14 bases lying between them. Germline-derived CDR1 and CDR2 are SGHNT and YENEEA. The CDR3 extends over 14 amino acids. The CDR3 loop reads CASSPQFLGTEAFF. CDR3 coding DNA: TGTGCCAGCAGCCCACAGTTTTTAGGCACTGAAGCTTTCTTT.

Only a few counts were recorded for this clonotype. The DNA of the CDR3 is TGTGCCAGCAGCTTAGAGCCGGGGGGCTACGAGCAGTACGTC. Encoded protein: CASSLEPGGYEQYV. The V call is TRBV7-6, the J call TRBJ2-7; 7 bases agree with TRBD2. The V gene end was trimmed by 1 base and the J gene end by 3 bases; junction bases not matched to a gene: 3. From germline, CDR1 is SGHVS and CDR2 FNYEAQ. The CDR3 has 14 residues.

CDR3 DNA: TGTGCCAGCAGTGACGGAGGGACTAGCGGGATGTATGAGCAGTTCTTC. This sequence encodes CASSDGGTSGMYEQFF. The chain couples TRBV6-2 or TRBV6-3 to TRBJ2-1; 13 nucleotides align to TRBD2. Losses at the gene ends were 5 bases for V and 8 bases for J; bases not matched to a gene: 9. The CDR3 extends over 16 amino acids. Germline values: CDR1 MNHEY, CDR2 SVGEGT.

The DNA of the CDR3 is TGCGCCAGCAGCCATTTAAGAAACTATGGCTACACCTTC. The encoded protein is CASSHLRNYGYTF. The V call is TRBV4-1, the J call TRBJ1-2, with D unclear. The CDR3 spans 13 residues. The germline V gene encodes CDR1 MGHRA and CDR2 YSYEKL. Trimming stripped 3 bases from V and 2 bases from J, with 7 bases between.

This rearrangement joins TRBV6-6 to TRBJ1-5; D is possibly TRBD1 (6 bases). Germline CDR1 reads MNHNY; CDR2 reads SVGAGI (reference sequence). This CDR3 is 15 amino acids long. Trimming shortened V by 4 bases and J by 0 bases, and 10 bases separated the two germline ends. The DNA of the CDR3 is TGTGCCAGCAGTTGGACAGATTATAGCAATCAGCCCCAGCATTTT. It yields the protein CASSWTDYSNQPQHF.

The chain uses TRBV5-6 and TRBJ2-7; TRBD1 is a possible D gene (6 bases). Trimming took off 3 bases at V and 0 bases at J, with 13 bases between the two ends. Per germline, CDR1 SGHDT and CDR2 YYEEEE. The CDR3 spans 15 residues. The CDR3 sequence is CASSSLGAGSYEQYV. CDR3 DNA sequence: TGTGCCAGCAGCTCCCTGGGGGCGGGCTCCTACGAGCAGTACGTC.

The chain employs TRBV5-1 and TRBJ2-3; D is uncertain. The germline gives CDR1 SGHRS, CDR2 YFSETQ. The CDR3 length is 15 residues. Deletions cut 2 bases from V and 2 bases from J, with 12 bases between. The CDR3 is CASSFRPAHTDTQYF. In DNA form, the CDR3 reads TGCGCCAGCAGCTTCCGTCCGGCCCACACAGATACGCAGTATTTT.